Below are 16 T cell receptor beta chains sequenced from a single sample in a study of CD8+ T cells in alopecia areata (dated by TCRdb to between 2018 and 2020). The time point label for this specimen denotes: baseline before oral tofacitinib. Library preparation was by the immunoSEQ multiplex PCR assay. RNA was extracted from all samples and reverse transcribed into cDNA as template for TCR sequencing. Entries here come from immuneACCESS through TCRdb and include only in-frame sequences with V and J called. Some clones fail to appear in such tables; in the studies checked, an unresolved V gene covers under half of the shortfall, and the cause of the remainder is unknown. This sample holds approximately 63,000 clones; roughly 61% were observed only once. The leading ten clones occupy roughly 15% of the sample. The sample in question was CD8+ T cells sorted from blood, obtained at week 0. These receptors all stem from a human donor with alopecia areata.

The chain uses TRBV7-6 and TRBJ1-1; D might be TRBD1 (5 bases). The CDR3 has 14 amino acids. Germline loops: CDR1 SGHVS, CDR2 FNYEAQ. Trimming pared 5 bases from V and 1 base from J, leaving 11 bases between. The chain's CDR3 is CASSPGTENTEAFF. DNA for the CDR3: TGTGCCAGCAGCCCAGGGACGGAGAACACTGAAGCTTTCTTT.

Only a few counts were recorded for this clone. The DNA for the CDR3 is TGTGCCAGCAGCGACGGGGTCAACACTGAAGCTTTCTTT. Amino acids: CASSDGVNTEAFF. This rearrangement joins TRBV27 to TRBJ1-1; D unresolved. V dropped 6 bases and J dropped 2 bases, with 10 bases sitting between them. The CDR3 extends over 13 amino acids. CDR1 MNHEY and CDR2 SMNVEV come from the germline V gene (reference sequence).

Note on this clone: Within the sample, other DNA sequences also encode this same CDR3. J is TRBJ2-1 and V is TRBV7-9; unclear D gene. The CDR3 sequence is 12 residues long. The V gene's germline CDR1 is SEHNR and CDR2 FQNEAQ (reference sequence). The germline V and J ends were trimmed by 1 base and 7 bases, with 5 bases remaining between them. The CDR3 DNA follows: TGTGCCAGCAGCTTAGGTTTAAATGAGCAGTTCTTC. This sequence encodes CASSLGLNEQFF.

This chain links TRBV29-1 with TRBJ2-1, with D possibly TRBD2 on 6 matching bases. Between the trimmed V and J ends, which lost 3 bases and 10 bases, there was a span of 10 bases. CDR3 size: 11 residues. Germline loops: CDR1 SQVTM, CDR2 ANQGSEA. The CDR3, as DNA: TGCAGCGTTGAGAGACTAGAGGAGCAGTTCTTC. Translated, it gives CSVERLEEQFF.

About this clone itself: One junction end disagrees with the germline gene, perhaps due to a read error. Distinct nucleotide sequences in the sample also encode this CDR3. The chain links TRBV5-4 to TRBJ2-2, with 8 bases identical to TRBD1. The CDR3 spans 17 residues. Germline V lookup: CDR1 SGHNT, CDR2 YYREEE (reference sequence). The CDR3 region is CASSQAGQGWNTGELFF. As DNA, the CDR3 is TGCGCCAGCAGCCAAGCCGGACAGGGATGGAACACCGGGGAGCTGTTTTTT. Looking up the rest from reference TRBV5-4 and TRBJ2-2 gives the full variable domain: ETGVTQSPTHLIKTRGQQVTLRCSSQSGHNTVSWYQQALGQGPQFIFQYYREEENGRGNFPPRFSGLQFPNYSSELNVNALELDDSALYLCASSQAGQGWNTGELFFGEGSRLTVL.

This clone was counted between two and nine times. The chain is built from TRBV29-1 and TRBJ2-3; D is possibly TRBD1 or TRBD2 (6 bases each). Germline V gene data show CDR1 as SQVTM and CDR2 as ANQGSEA. The CDR3 consists of 14 residues. V was cut by 2 bases and J by 4 bases, with 13 bases left in between. The CDR3 loop is CSVEIWGAPDTQYF. CDR3 bases: TGCAGCGTTGAAATTTGGGGGGCCCCAGATACGCAGTATTTT.

The V call is TRBV6-5, the J call TRBJ2-1; maybe TRBD1 (5 bases). Germline V gives CDR1 MNHEY, CDR2 SVGAGI. The CDR3 covers 14 residues. V shed 0 bases and J shed 9 bases, with 12 bases lying between them. The CDR3 loop is CASSYSYPRGEQFF. As DNA, the CDR3 is TGTGCCAGCAGTTACTCGTACCCTAGGGGTGAGCAGTTCTTC.

The chain joins TRBV29-1 to TRBJ2-1, with TRBD2 matching over 7 bases. With 4 bases clipped from V and 4 bases from J, the junction kept 4 bases outside the gene matches. The CDR3 is 13 amino acids. The V gene's germline CDR1 is SQVTM and CDR2 ANQGSEA. For the CDR3, the DNA is TGCAGCGTTGCGGGCGGGGGATACAATGAGCAGTTCTTC. Protein product: CSVAGGGYNEQFF.

This clone has only one observation. CDR3 DNA: TGTGCCAGCAACAAAAACACCGGGGAGCTGTTTTTT. Translation gives CASNKNTGELFF. This chain links TRBV30 with TRBJ2-2; D unclear. Germline V CDR1 and CDR2: GTSNPN, SVGIG (reference sequence). The V gene lost 8 bases and the J gene lost 2 bases, with 9 bases spanning the gap. The length of the CDR3 is 12 residues.

This clone was seen just once. The rearrangement links TRBV27 to TRBJ1-1; 9 bases agree with TRBD1. CDR3 size: 15 residues. Germline lookup yields CDR1 MNHEY and CDR2 SMNVEV (reference sequence). V lost 6 bases to trimming and J lost 4 bases; unmatched junction nucleotides: 9. For the CDR3, the DNA is TGTGCCAGCAGACAGGGACAGGGTGGTGTCACTGAAGCTTTCTTT. It is translated as CASRQGQGGVTEAFF.

At least ten counts were recorded for this clone. This sequence joins TRBV4-2 and TRBJ2-6; the D is unclear. V lost 0 bases and J 1 base, leaving 4 bases between the germline ends. This CDR3 is 15 amino acids long. Germline loops: CDR1 LGHNA, CDR2 YNFKEQ. As DNA, the CDR3 is TGTGCCAGCAGCCAAGATGATTCTGGGGCCAACGTCCTGACTTTC. This translates into CASSQDDSGANVLTF.

The chain employs TRBV9 and TRBJ2-3; 9 nucleotides match TRBD2. CDR3 size: 19 residues. J was trimmed by 0 bases and V by 0 bases; bases with no gene match: 11. The V gene's germline CDR1 is SGDLS and CDR2 YYNGEE. The CDR3 here is CASSVVSAGGQESTDTQYF. CDR3 DNA: TGTGCCAGCAGCGTAGTTTCCGCGGGGGGGCAAGAAAGCACAGATACGCAGTATTTT.

This clone has a handful of counts. This chain connects TRBV29-1 to TRBJ1-2; D is unresolved. The V gene lost 0 bases and the J gene lost 11 bases, with 13 bases spanning the gap. Per the germline V gene, CDR1 is SQVTM and CDR2 is ANQGSEA. CDR3 length: 12 residues. The CDR3 nucleotides are TGCAGCGTTGAAGATATACAGCTGGGGTACACCTTC. The encoded protein is CSVEDIQLGYTF.

This chain uses TRBV15 with TRBJ1-5, with D uncertain. The V and J ends lost 1 base and 4 bases respectively, with 11 bases between them. Germline V gene data show CDR1 as LNHNV and CDR2 as YYDKDF (reference sequence). The CDR3 runs 15 residues. The CDR3 protein is CATSRASYGNQPQHF. The CDR3 DNA is TGTGCCACCAGCAGAGCTAGCTATGGAAATCAGCCCCAGCATTTT.

V and J are TRBV5-6 and TRBJ1-1, with D unresolved. The V gene lost 3 bases and the J gene lost 5 bases, with 8 bases spanning the gap. Germline lookup yields CDR1 SGHDT and CDR2 YYEEEE. CDR3 size: 12 residues. CDR3 coding DNA: TGTGCCAGCAGCTGGGGTTCGACTGAAGCTTTCTTT. The encoded protein is CASSWGSTEAFF.

The rearrangement joins TRBV30 to TRBJ2-7; the D is unclear. Trimming removed 3 bases from V and 3 bases from J, with 6 bases in between. Per the germline V gene, CDR1 is GTSNPN and CDR2 is SVGIG (reference sequence). This CDR3 region has 11 residues. In DNA, the CDR3 is TGTGCCTGGAGGTCAGGCTACGAGCAGTACTTC. Its protein product is CAWRSGYEQYF.